The T cell receptor (beta chain) described here comes from a study of blood T cell repertoires in COVID-19. As for the study in general: T cells, B-cell-depleted T cells, or PBMCs supplied cDNA or gDNA.

How the authors handled the data: Cell counts per sample came from amplifying reference gene primers. TCRdb keeps only in-frame clones here, not all; method: immunoSEQ multiplex PCR. D and trimming were read from the DNA, whereas the V and J calls and clone size are those reported in that table. The sample shows about 190,000 clones, 84% of them seen only once. Trimming pared 2 bases from V and 3 bases from J, leaving 10 bases between. Germline CDR1 reads KGHSH; CDR2 reads LQKENI. The CDR3 length is 15 residues. Donors in Cohort 3 who had recovered were those with two negative PCRs, healthcare professional clearance, or resolution of their symptoms.

The sample taken for sequencing was PBMCs or T cells enriched from blood (not recorded which). V is TRBV18 and J is TRBJ2-2; D might be TRBD1 (5 bases). This TCR derives from a woman aged 30 to 39 who had recovered from COVID-19. CDR3: CASSPAGPYTGELFF. The DNA of the CDR3 is TGTGCCAGCTCACCAGCAGGGCCGTACACCGGGGAGCTGTTTTTT.